This T cell receptor beta chain was sequenced in a study of T cells in Graves' hyperthyroidism and ophthalmopathy. Exclusion of patients followed from uncontrolled infection, other autoimmune disease, pregnancy or lactation. This clonotype showed up just once. The antigen is unknown. RNA transcripts provided the source from which TCR beta CDR3 regions were amplified. The HTBI set primed first-round TCR CDR3 RT-PCR. MiXCR, applied by TCRdb to the multiplex PCR reads, yields one record per CDR3 protein. The table lists roughly 500,000 distinct CDR3 sequences, about 45% of them singletons. V was clipped by 5 bases and J by 6 bases; unmatched bases: 17. Germline V gene data show CDR1 as DFQATT and CDR2 as SNEGSKA (reference sequence). The CDR3 covers 16 residues. Study conclusions and caveats: Ophthalmopathy was identified by the model a median about 6.4 months ahead of onset. Peripheral blood also featured most of the thyroid clonotypes expanded above 0.001. A model built on 13 V-J features separated ophthalmopathy from stable hyperthyroidism.

The sample consisted of peripheral blood or thyroid tissue (not recorded which). This chain connects TRBV20-1 to TRBJ1-2; 8 bases match TRBD1. The TCR comes from an adult woman with Graves' disease, either hyperthyroidism or ophthalmopathy (not recorded which). This chain's CDR3 is CSAPGQGNTGDDGYTF. The CDR3 DNA sequence: TGCAGTGCTCCCGGACAGGGAAACACCGGGGACGATGGCTACACCTTC.